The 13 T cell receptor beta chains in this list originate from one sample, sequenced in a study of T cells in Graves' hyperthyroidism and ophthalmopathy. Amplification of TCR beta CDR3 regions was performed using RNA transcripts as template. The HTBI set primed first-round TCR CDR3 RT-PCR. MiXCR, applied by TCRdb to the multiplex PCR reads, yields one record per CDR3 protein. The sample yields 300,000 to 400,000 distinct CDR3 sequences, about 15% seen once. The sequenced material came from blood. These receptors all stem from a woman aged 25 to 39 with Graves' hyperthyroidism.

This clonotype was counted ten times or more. CDR3: CASSYRWTSGSTDTQYF. CDR3 coding DNA: TGTGCCAGCAGTTACCGATGGACTAGCGGTAGCACAGATACGCAGTATTTT. The J gene is TRBJ2-3, the V gene TRBV6-5; 10 bases fit TRBD2. The CDR3 has 17 residues. Trimming at V came to 2 bases and at J to 0 bases, leaving 5 bases not matched to a gene. Germline loops: CDR1 MNHEY, CDR2 SVGAGI.

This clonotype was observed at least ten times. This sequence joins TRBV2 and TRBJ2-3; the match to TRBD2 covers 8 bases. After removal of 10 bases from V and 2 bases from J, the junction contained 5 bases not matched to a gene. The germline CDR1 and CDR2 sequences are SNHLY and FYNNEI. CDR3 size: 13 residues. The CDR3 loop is CAITSGVTDTQYF. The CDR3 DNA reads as TGTGCCATAACTAGCGGAGTCACAGATACGCAGTATTTT.

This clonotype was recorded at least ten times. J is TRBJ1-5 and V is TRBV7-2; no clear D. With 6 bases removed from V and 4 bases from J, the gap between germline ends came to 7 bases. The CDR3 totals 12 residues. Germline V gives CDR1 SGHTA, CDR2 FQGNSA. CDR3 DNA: TGTGCCAGCAGACGAGGGAATCAGCCCCAGCATTTT. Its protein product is CASRRGNQPQHF.

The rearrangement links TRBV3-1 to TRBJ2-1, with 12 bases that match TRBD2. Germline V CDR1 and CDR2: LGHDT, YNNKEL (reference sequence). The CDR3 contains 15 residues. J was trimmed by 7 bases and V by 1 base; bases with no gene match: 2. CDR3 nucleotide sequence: TGTGCCAGCAGCCAAGCTAGCGGGGGGGGGAATGAGCAGTTCTTC. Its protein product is CASSQASGGGNEQFF.

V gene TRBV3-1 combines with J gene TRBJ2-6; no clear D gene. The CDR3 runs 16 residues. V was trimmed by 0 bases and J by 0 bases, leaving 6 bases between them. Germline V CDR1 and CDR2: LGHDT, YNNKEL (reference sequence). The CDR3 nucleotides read TGTGCCAGCAGCCAAGATCGAAGCTCTGGGGCCAACGTCCTGACTTTC. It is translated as CASSQDRSSGANVLTF.

For the CDR3, the DNA is TGTGCCACCCGGGACAGGGGTTCCAATGAGCAGTTCTTC. Translation: CATRDRGSNEQFF. This chain uses TRBV2 with TRBJ2-1; 10 nucleotides match TRBD1. This CDR3 is 13 amino acids long. The J segment lost 6 bases and the V segment lost 10 bases, leaving 6 bases of the junction unmatched. In germline, CDR1 is SNHLY, CDR2 FYNNEI.

The CDR3 loop reads CSVEDRAGLGGYTF. For the CDR3, the DNA is TGCAGCGTTGAAGATCGGGCAGGGTTAGGGGGCTACACCTTC. This sequence joins TRBV29-1 and TRBJ1-2; tentative D call: TRBD1 (5 bases). The CDR3 covers 14 residues. Germline V gene sequence: CDR1 SQVTM, CDR2 ANQGSEA. Between the trimmed V and J ends, which lost 0 bases and 8 bases, there was a span of 16 bases.

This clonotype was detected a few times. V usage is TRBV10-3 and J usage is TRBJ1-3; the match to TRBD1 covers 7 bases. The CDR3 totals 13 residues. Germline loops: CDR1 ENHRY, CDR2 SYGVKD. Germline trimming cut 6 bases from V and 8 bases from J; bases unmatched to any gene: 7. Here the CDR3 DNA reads TGTGCCATCAGACCGACAGGGTGGCACACCATATATTTT. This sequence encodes CAIRPTGWHTIYF.

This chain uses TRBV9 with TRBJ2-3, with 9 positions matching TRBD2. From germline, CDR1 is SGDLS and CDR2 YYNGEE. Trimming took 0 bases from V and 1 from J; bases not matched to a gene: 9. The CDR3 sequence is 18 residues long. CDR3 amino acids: CASSVGLAVGSRTDTQYF. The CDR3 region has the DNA TGTGCCAGCAGCGTAGGACTAGCGGTGGGGAGTCGCACAGATACGCAGTATTTT.

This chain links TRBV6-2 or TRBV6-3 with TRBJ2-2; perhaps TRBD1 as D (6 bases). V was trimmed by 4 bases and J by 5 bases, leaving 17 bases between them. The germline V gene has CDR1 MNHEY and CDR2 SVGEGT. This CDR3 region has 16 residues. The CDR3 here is CASSLSPWGRTGELFF. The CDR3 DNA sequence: TGTGCCAGCAGTTTATCGCCATGGGGGCGAACCGGGGAGCTGTTTTTT.

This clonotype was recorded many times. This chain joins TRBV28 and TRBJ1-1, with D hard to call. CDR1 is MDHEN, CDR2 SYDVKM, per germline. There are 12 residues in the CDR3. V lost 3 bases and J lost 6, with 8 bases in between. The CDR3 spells CASSLRASEAFF. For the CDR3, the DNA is TGTGCCAGCAGTTTGAGAGCCTCTGAAGCTTTCTTT.

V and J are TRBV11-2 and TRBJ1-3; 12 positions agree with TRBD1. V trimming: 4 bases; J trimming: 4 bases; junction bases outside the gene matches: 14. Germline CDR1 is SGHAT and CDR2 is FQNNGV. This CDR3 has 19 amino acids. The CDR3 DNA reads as TGTGCCAGCAGCTATCGGGGGACAGGGGGCGCCTTCGGAGGAAACACCATATATTTT. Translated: CASSYRGTGGAFGGNTIYF.

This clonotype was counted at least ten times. Here the CDR3 DNA reads TGTGCCAGTAGCCTGAACGGGGATACATACAATGAGCAGTTCTTC. Residues: CASSLNGDTYNEQFF. The chain carries TRBV19 and TRBJ2-1; possibly TRBD2 for D (5 bases). The CDR3 consists of 15 residues. The germline gives CDR1 LNHDA, CDR2 SQIVND (reference sequence). The V end lost 6 bases, the J end lost 4 bases, and 16 bases lay between the germline ends. The complete variable domain, with remaining parts taken from reference TRBV19 and TRBJ2-1, reads DGGITQSPKYLFRKEGQNVTLSCEQNLNHDAMYWYRQDPGQGLRLIYYSQIVNDFQKGDIAEGYSVSREKKESFPLTVTSAQKNPTAFYLCASSLNGDTYNEQFFGPGTRLTVL.